This T cell receptor (beta chain) is drawn from a study of blood T cell repertoires in COVID-19. The overall study: Samples of COVID-19 (acute and convalescent) were obtained from the United States, Italy and Spain. PBMCs, B-cell-depleted T cells, or T cells provided the cDNA or gDNA that made up the material.

Per germline, CDR1 ENHRY and CDR2 SYGVKD. CDR3 size: 13 residues. The ends were cut back, 10 bases at V and 1 base at J, with 14 bases in the middle. In the authors' methods: Estimates of nucleated cell counts were drawn from the amplification of reference gene primers. TCRdb's table, derived via immunoSEQ multiplex PCR, lists solely in-frame clones and lacks some. V and J calls plus clone size are reproduced from that table; the DNA served to infer D and trimming. The table records 130,000 to 150,000 clones, roughly 80% of them present only once. The origin of this receptor is a man between 65 and 85 years old who had recovered from COVID-19. The material sequenced was peripheral blood. V gene TRBV10-3 combines with J gene TRBJ2-7; maybe TRBD1 (6 bases). DNA of the CDR3: TGTGCCACCTTAGACAGGCCTTCCTACGAGCAGTACTTC. This translates into CATLDRPSYEQYF.